The clone carrying this T cell receptor beta chain was seen a handful of times. Its antigen is currently unknown. The data stem from a study of T cells after yellow fever vaccination. Overall study results and limits: Post-booster repertoires again held most primary-vaccination clones (96% CD4, just under 90% CD8).

TCRdb reanalysed the 5' RACE reads using MiXCR and keeps one entry per CDR3 protein. Of a few hundred thousand distinct CDR3 sequences in the sample, 13% were seen once. Between the trimmed V and J ends, which lost 1 base and 5 bases, there was a span of 11 bases. Germline V gene data show CDR1 as SGHTA and CDR2 as FQGNSA. The CDR3 loop spans 14 amino acids. The material sequenced was CD4+ T cells sorted from PBMCs, taken 45 days after the yellow fever booster vaccination. The chain combines TRBV7-2 with TRBJ1-1; D remains unclear. The source is a man aged 25-45 years who received the YFV17D yellow fever vaccine. The CDR3 sequence is CASSLGLSLTEAFF. In DNA form, the CDR3 reads TGTGCCAGCAGCTTAGGACTCTCCTTAACTGAAGCTTTCTTT.